The next 18 T cell receptor beta chains were all read from a single sample in a study of blood T cell repertoires in COVID-19. Repertoires were generated with immunoSEQ multiplex PCR, while TCRdb's copy carries only in-frame clones and drops some. The sample lists fewer than 300,000 clones, 80% to 95% occurring once. Source material: peripheral blood. The origin of the receptors is a woman aged 25 to 39 with COVID-19, enrolled during active disease.

This sequence joins TRBV9 and TRBJ2-3, with D perhaps matching TRBD1 (5 bases). Germline V gene data show CDR1 as SGDLS and CDR2 as YYNGEE. With 1 base removed from V and 4 bases from J, the gap between germline ends came to 16 bases. This CDR3 has 16 amino acids. CDR3 residues: CASSVPGQGGPDTQYF. CDR3 DNA sequence: TGTGCCAGCAGCGTACCCGGGCAGGGTGGGCCAGATACGCAGTATTTT.

V is TRBV2 and J is TRBJ2-1; TRBD1 might be the D (5 bases). The V and J ends lost 2 bases and 6 bases respectively, with 17 bases between them. This CDR3 has 16 residues. The germline CDR1 and CDR2 sequences are SNHLY and FYNNEI. This CDR3 reads CASSERGLKGANEQFF. The CDR3 DNA reads as TGTGCCAGCAGTGAAAGGGGCCTAAAAGGCGCCAATGAGCAGTTCTTC.

This chain connects TRBV5-8 to TRBJ1-4; 7 bases align to TRBD1. CDR1 is SGHTS, CDR2 YDEGEE, per germline. The CDR3 length is 14 residues. With 0 bases clipped from V and 5 bases from J, the junction kept 1 base outside the gene matches. The CDR3 reads CASSLDRGNEKLFF. For the CDR3, the DNA is TGTGCCAGCAGCTTGGACAGGGGAAATGAAAAACTGTTTTTT.

The CDR3 sequence: CASRETSGSNGELFF. CDR3 nucleotides: TGCGCCAGCAGAGAGACTAGCGGGAGCAATGGGGAGCTGTTTTTT. This chain links TRBV5-1 with TRBJ2-2, with TRBD2 identical over 12 bases. The CDR3 covers 15 residues. From germline, CDR1 is SGHRS and CDR2 YFSETQ. Trimming at V came to 5 bases and at J to 8 bases, leaving 7 bases not matched to a gene.

The chain couples TRBV18 to TRBJ1-5, with a tentative D call TRBD1 (6 bases). V lost 4 bases to trimming and J lost 0 bases, with 13 bases between them. The CDR3 covers 16 residues. Germline CDR1 is KGHSH and CDR2 is LQKENI. CDR3 sequence: CASSQQGRGSNQPQHF. CDR3 bases: TGTGCCAGCTCACAACAGGGTCGGGGTAGCAATCAGCCCCAGCATTTT.

This clone was seen more than once but under ten times. The genes are TRBV4-2 and TRBJ1-1; possible D gene TRBD1, 6 bases. This CDR3 comprises 13 residues. V was cut by 4 bases and J by 7 bases, with 13 bases left in between. Per the germline V gene, CDR1 is LGHNA and CDR2 is YNFKEQ. The CDR3 coding sequence is TGTGCCAGCAGCCTCCAGGGGCGGCTTGAAGCTTTCTTT. Its translation: CASSLQGRLEAFF.

This clone was counted once. The V and J genes are TRBV11-2 and TRBJ1-4; perhaps TRBD1 as D (5 bases). The CDR3 loop spans 14 amino acids. The V and J ends lost 5 bases and 6 bases respectively, with 13 bases between them. The germline V gene encodes CDR1 SGHAT and CDR2 FQNNGV. The CDR3 bases are TGTGCCAGCAGCCTCAGGGCCCCTTATGAAAAACTGTTTTTT. This translates into CASSLRAPYEKLFF.

The chain combines TRBV12-1 with TRBJ1-5; the table names TRBD1, a call not compared with the DNA. TRBV12-1 is reported as a pseudogene. The CDR3 contains 15 residues. The CDR3 region is CASSFEGVSNQPQHF. The DNA of the CDR3 is TGTGCCAGCAGCTTTGAAGGGGTAAGCAATCAGCCCCAGCATTTT.

This clone was observed once. This chain uses TRBV29-1 with TRBJ2-3; D is possibly TRBD1 (6 bases). Trimming shortened V by 5 bases and J by 3 bases, and 15 bases separated the two germline ends. This CDR3 has 14 amino acids. CDR1 and CDR2 (germline): SQVTM, ANQGSEA. The DNA for the CDR3 is TGCAGCGTTTTGGTCAGGGGAAGAACAGATACGCAGTATTTT. This gives the protein CSVLVRGRTDTQYF.

The genes are TRBV24-1 and TRBJ2-1; 12 bases are a match to TRBD2. The CDR3 is 18 amino acids. Germline CDR1 KGHDR, CDR2 SFDVKD. V was pared by 2 bases and J by 1 base, with 5 bases of the junction left unmatched. The CDR3 reads CATSDYATSGGSYNEQFF. In DNA form, the CDR3 reads TGTGCCACCAGTGATTACGCCACTAGCGGGGGGTCCTACAATGAGCAGTTCTTC.

The CDR3 region is CASSQQGKNTEAFF. CDR3 DNA: TGTGCCAGCTCCCAACAGGGGAAGAACACTGAAGCTTTCTTT. The V gene is TRBV18, the J gene TRBJ1-1; 7 nucleotides agree with TRBD1. This CDR3 comprises 14 residues. The junction had 5 bases not matched to a gene; V was cut back by 6 bases and J by 1 base. Germline CDR1 is KGHSH and CDR2 is LQKENI.

This chain uses TRBV4-1 with TRBJ2-7, with D possibly being TRBD1 (5 bases). The germline CDR1 and CDR2 sequences are MGHRA and YSYEKL. This CDR3 comprises 15 residues. Trimming took off 0 bases at V and 0 bases at J, with 9 bases between the two ends. The CDR3 is CASSQEQASSYEQYF. In DNA form, the CDR3 reads TGCGCCAGCAGCCAAGAACAGGCTAGCTCCTACGAGCAGTACTTC.

V is TRBV9 and J is TRBJ2-7, with 7 bases fitting TRBD2. The CDR3 consists of 15 residues. V was clipped by 3 bases and J by 0 bases; unmatched bases: 6. Germline values: CDR1 SGDLS, CDR2 YYNGEE. The CDR3 is CASSAIAGPSYEQYF. CDR3 DNA: TGTGCCAGCAGCGCAATAGCGGGCCCCTCCTACGAGCAGTACTTC.

The chain joins TRBV27 to TRBJ1-1; D is unclear. This CDR3 region has 14 residues. Germline CDR1 MNHEY, CDR2 SMNVEV (reference sequence). The V end lost 0 bases, the J end lost 5 bases, and 10 bases lay between the germline ends. CDR3 region: CASSLSTVFTEAFF. CDR3 nucleotides: TGTGCCAGCAGTTTATCCACAGTATTTACTGAAGCTTTCTTT.

In its sample, this clone was seen a few times. The chain couples TRBV13 to TRBJ1-1; D is perhaps TRBD1 (6 bases). Per germline, CDR1 PRHDT and CDR2 FYEKMQ (reference sequence). V was shortened by 5 bases and J by 1 base, with 14 bases between the two germline ends. There are 15 residues in the CDR3. The DNA for the CDR3 is TGTGCCAGCAGCCTCGGGGACACGCAGAACACTGAAGCTTTCTTT. Translated, it gives CASSLGDTQNTEAFF.

CDR3 region: CASSDRGMNTEAFF. The CDR3 DNA follows: TGTGCCAGCAGTGACCGGGGAATGAACACTGAAGCTTTCTTT. The chain has TRBV6-1 and TRBJ1-1, with unresolved D. The CDR3 is 14 amino acids. The germline gives CDR1 MNHNS, CDR2 SASEGT. Trimming took off 3 bases at V and 0 bases at J, with 8 bases between the two ends.

V and J are TRBV28 and TRBJ1-5; 12 nucleotides agree with TRBD1. Germline values: CDR1 MDHEN, CDR2 SYDVKM. This CDR3 is 16 amino acids long. J lost 6 bases, V lost 4 bases, and 7 bases had no gene match. As DNA, the CDR3 is TGTGCCAGCAGTTCTAACCGGGACAGGGGGCGTCAGCCCCAGCATTTT. This translates into CASSSNRDRGRQPQHF.

The chain links TRBV28 to TRBJ2-7, with D possibly being TRBD2 (5 bases). There are 16 residues in the CDR3. V lost 4 bases and J 3 bases, leaving 19 bases between the germline ends. Germline CDR1 MDHEN, CDR2 SYDVKM. CDR3 loop: CASSSLSSPGLYEQYF. CDR3 sequence (DNA): TGTGCCAGCAGTTCCCTCTCGTCCCCTGGACTCTACGAGCAGTACTTC. Full variable domain (outside the CDR3, taken from reference TRBV28 and TRBJ2-7): DVKVTQSSRYLVKRTGEKVFLECVQDMDHENMFWYRQDPGLGLRLIYFSYDVKMKEKGDIPEGYSVSREKKERFSLILESASTNQTSMYLCASSSLSSPGLYEQYFGPGTRLTVT.